Below, 20 T cell receptor beta chains from the same sample are listed, as sequenced in a study of blood T cell repertoires in COVID-19. Data came from immunoSEQ multiplex PCR; TCRdb stores just in-frame clones and leaves some out. The sample lists 90,000 to 140,000 clones, roughly 80% occurring once. The sequenced material came from peripheral blood. All receptors derive from a woman aged 70-85 years with acute or convalescent COVID-19.

The chain uses TRBV5-5 and TRBJ2-1; TRBD2 agrees at 11 bases. Unmatched junction bases numbered 8, after V lost 1 base and J lost 8 bases. This CDR3 spans 16 amino acids. The germline gives CDR1 SGHKS, CDR2 YYEKEE (reference sequence). CDR3 amino acids: CASSLSASGGWDEQFF. In nucleotides, the CDR3 is TGTGCCAGCAGCTTGAGTGCTAGCGGGGGGTGGGATGAGCAGTTCTTC.

This chain connects TRBV7-8 to TRBJ2-3; possible D gene TRBD2, 7 bases. In germline, CDR1 is SGHVS, CDR2 FQNEAQ. This CDR3 is built from 17 residues. V shed 1 base and J shed 4 bases, with 18 bases lying between them. CDR3 DNA sequence: TGTGCCAGCAGCTTAGAGCAAGGGGGGGGCCCTTCAGATACGCAGTATTTT. Protein: CASSLEQGGGPSDTQYF.

The rearrangement uses TRBV5-4 and TRBJ2-3; TRBD2 agrees at 10 bases. CDR3 length equals 15 residues. Germline values: CDR1 SGHNT, CDR2 YYREEE (reference sequence). With 3 bases clipped from V and 6 bases from J, the junction kept 7 bases outside the gene matches. The CDR3 sequence: CASSSRSGGVDTQYF. The CDR3 coding sequence is TGTGCCAGCAGCTCGCGGAGCGGGGGGGTTGATACGCAGTATTTT.

The chain joins TRBV10-3 to TRBJ2-1, with D perhaps TRBD2 (6 bases). V was shortened by 7 bases and J by 6 bases, with 16 bases between the two germline ends. This CDR3 comprises 14 residues. Germline lookup yields CDR1 ENHRY and CDR2 SYGVKD. CDR3 protein: CAITTTSLGNEQFF. DNA of the CDR3: TGTGCCATCACTACTACTAGCTTGGGCAATGAGCAGTTCTTC.

V and J are TRBV9 and TRBJ2-7, with a weak D call TRBD1 (6 bases). The CDR3 contains 14 residues. Germline V gene sequence: CDR1 SGDLS, CDR2 YYNGEE. V was trimmed by 0 bases and J by 4 bases, leaving 11 bases between them. The CDR3 loop reads CASSVVPGAYEQYF. CDR3 coding DNA: TGTGCCAGCAGCGTAGTCCCAGGGGCGTACGAGCAGTACTTC.

This clone was seen only once. The J gene is TRBJ1-4, the V gene TRBV27; a weak D match, TRBD1 (5 bases). This CDR3 is 15 amino acids long. Germline CDR1 is MNHEY and CDR2 is SMNVEV (reference sequence). V lost 3 bases and J 5 bases, leaving 13 bases between the germline ends. The CDR3 sequence is CASSLGGIGNEKLFF. Written as DNA, the CDR3 is TGTGCCAGCAGTTTGGGGGGGATCGGGAATGAAAAACTGTTTTTT.

This clone has a handful of counts. The chain couples TRBV11-2 to TRBJ2-2; D perhaps matches TRBD1 (6 bases). CDR3 length equals 15 residues. Trimming removed 5 bases at V and 1 base at J, with 11 bases between. Germline CDR1 and CDR2: SGHAT and FQNNGV. DNA for the CDR3: TGTGCCAGCAGCAGGGGGACGGTGAACACCGGGGAGCTGTTTTTT. Amino acid sequence: CASSRGTVNTGELFF.

The chain links TRBV5-1 to TRBJ1-6; 9 nucleotides align to TRBD1. Germline V gene sequence: CDR1 SGHRS, CDR2 YFSETQ. The CDR3 loop spans 15 amino acids. V dropped 4 bases and J dropped 5; count of bases not matched to a gene: 4. The CDR3 DNA sequence: TGCGCCAGCAGCCAACAGGGGGCAGATAATTCACCCCTCCACTTT. Translated: CASSQQGADNSPLHF.

The chain is built from TRBV5-1 and TRBJ2-1, with TRBD2 matching over 10 bases. The CDR3 consists of 16 residues. Losses at the gene ends were 4 bases for V and 7 bases for J; bases not matched to a gene: 11. CDR1 and CDR2 (germline): SGHRS, YFSETQ. The chain's CDR3 is CASSLPLAGAGNEQFF. For the CDR3, the DNA is TGCGCCAGCAGCCTCCCGCTAGCGGGGGCGGGGAATGAGCAGTTCTTC.

This clone was detected once. The chain combines TRBV27 with TRBJ2-7, with D possibly being TRBD2 (6 bases). This CDR3 spans 15 amino acids. Germline values: CDR1 MNHEY, CDR2 SMNVEV (reference sequence). V was shortened by 4 bases and J by 0 bases, with 13 bases between the two germline ends. The CDR3 loop reads CASSWGRESSYEQYF. The CDR3 bases are TGTGCCAGCAGTTGGGGACGGGAGAGCTCCTACGAGCAGTACTTC.

This rearrangement joins TRBV27 to TRBJ1-1; 7 bases fit TRBD1. This CDR3 has 13 amino acids. The germline gives CDR1 MNHEY, CDR2 SMNVEV (reference sequence). Losses at the gene ends were 2 bases for V and 6 bases for J; bases not matched to a gene: 3. The DNA for the CDR3 is TGTGCCAGCAGTTTACGAGACAGGGCTGAAGCTTTCTTT. Its protein is CASSLRDRAEAFF.

J is TRBJ2-2 and V is TRBV2; 11 bases line up with TRBD2. The CDR3 has 17 residues. In germline, CDR1 is SNHLY, CDR2 FYNNEI. J lost 2 bases, V lost 5 bases, and 7 bases had no gene match. The CDR3 protein is CASSLPLAGGNTGELFF. The CDR3 region has the DNA TGTGCCAGCAGTCTACCTCTAGCGGGGGGAAACACCGGGGAGCTGTTTTTT.

V gene TRBV28 combines with J gene TRBJ2-5; D possibly corresponds to TRBD2 (6 bases). This CDR3 is built from 14 residues. V was shortened by 7 bases and J by 5 bases, with 17 bases between the two germline ends. CDR1 MDHEN and CDR2 SYDVKM come from the germline V gene. The CDR3 reads CASISAGGGETQYF. CDR3 nucleotides: TGTGCCAGCATTTCCGCAGGTGGGGGGGAGACCCAGTACTTC.

The chain links TRBV7-2 to TRBJ1-2; weak D call: TRBD1 (5 bases). Trimming removed 6 bases from V and 5 bases from J, with 16 bases in between. Germline V lookup: CDR1 SGHTA, CDR2 FQGNSA. The CDR3 is 14 residues long. The CDR3 DNA sequence: TGTGCCAGCAGTTCTACGGTAGGGGTATATGGCTACACCTTC. Protein product: CASSSTVGVYGYTF. Looking up the rest from reference TRBV7-2 and TRBJ1-2 gives the full variable domain: GAGVSQSPSNKVTEKGKDVELRCDPISGHTALYWYRQSLGQGLEFLIYFQGNSAPDKSGLPSDRFSAERTGGSVSTLTIQRTQQEDSAVYLCASSSTVGVYGYTFGSGTRLTVV.

The chain carries TRBV5-1 and TRBJ1-1; 7 bases match TRBD1. V was clipped by 7 bases and J by 1 base; unmatched bases: 10. The germline V gene encodes CDR1 SGHRS and CDR2 YFSETQ. This CDR3 contains 15 residues. In nucleotides, the CDR3 is TGCGCCAGCGTTCGAGACAGGGTGGCGAACACTGAAGCTTTCTTT. Translated, it gives CASVRDRVANTEAFF.

The CDR3 spells CASSQGVNEKLFF. CDR3 nucleotides: TGTGCCAGCTCACAGGGGGTTAATGAAAAACTGTTTTTT. V usage is TRBV18 and J usage is TRBJ1-4, with a weak D call TRBD1 (6 bases). With 4 bases removed from V and 4 bases from J, the gap between germline ends came to 7 bases. Per the germline V gene, CDR1 is KGHSH and CDR2 is LQKENI. This CDR3 contains 13 residues.

The chain uses TRBV5-6 and TRBJ1-4, with D possibly TRBD1 on 5 matching bases. The ends were cut back, 0 bases at V and 7 bases at J, with 13 bases in the middle. Germline V gives CDR1 SGHDT, CDR2 YYEEEE. The CDR3 has 15 amino acids. CDR3 DNA sequence: TGTGCCAGCAGCTTGGATGGGGGAGGAGGTGAAAAACTGTTTTTT. Its translation is CASSLDGGGGEKLFF.

This clone was counted a few times. V is TRBV18 and J is TRBJ1-6, with D tentatively TRBD1 (5 bases). The V gene lost 3 bases and the J gene lost 9 bases, with 12 bases spanning the gap. The CDR3 has 14 residues. Germline lookup yields CDR1 KGHSH and CDR2 LQKENI. CDR3 sequence (DNA): TGTGCCAGCTCACCCGGGGGGTTCGGTTCACCCCTCCACTTT. Translation: CASSPGGFGSPLHF. The full variable domain, in which reference TRBV18 and TRBJ1-6 provide the parts outside the CDR3, is NAGVMQNPRHLVRRRGQEARLRCSPMKGHSHVYWYRQLPEEGLKFMVYLQKENIIDESGMPKERFSAEFPKEGPSILRIQQVVRGDSAAYFCASSPGGFGSPLHFGNGTRLTVT.

V and J are TRBV19 and TRBJ1-5; TRBD1 is a possible D gene (5 bases). In germline, CDR1 is LNHDA, CDR2 SQIVND (reference sequence). Trimming left V 3 bases short and J 0 bases short, with 12 bases between. This CDR3 spans 16 amino acids. The CDR3 is CASSMGGGDSNQPQHF. Here the CDR3 DNA reads TGTGCCAGTAGTATGGGAGGAGGGGATAGCAATCAGCCCCAGCATTTT.

This sequence joins TRBV9 and TRBJ1-4; 8 bases align to TRBD1. The V segment lost 1 base and the J segment 6 bases; nucleotides outside the gene matches: 5. The CDR3 length is 15 residues. Germline V gene lookup returns CDR1 SGDLS and CDR2 YYNGEE. CDR3 sequence (DNA): TGTGCCAGCAGCGTACAGGGGGCTGGAGATGAAAAACTGTTTTTT. Translated, it gives CASSVQGAGDEKLFF.